This TCR beta chain derives from a study of blood T cells in healthy people across ages. About this clonotype itself: Its specificity is unknown.

Per germline, CDR1 KGHSH and CDR2 LQKENI. The CDR3 consists of 16 residues. V shed 2 bases, J shed 7 bases, and the junction held 9 bases outside the gene matches. Through a sample-barcoded 5' primer and a J-beta primer mix, a second PCR was run for roughly 7 to 12 cycles. Using its own MiXCR run on the 5' RACE reads, TCRdb lists one record per CDR3 protein. The sample lists roughly 1.9 million distinct CDR3 sequences, roughly two fifths occurring once. The study, taken as a whole, reports: Observed TCR beta diversity showed a strong correlation with the percentage of naive T cells as measured by flow cytometry. It was not possible, with unsorted PBMCs, to conclusively compare naive and antigen-experienced cells.

The sample consisted of blood. This clonotype was sampled from a human donor in good health. The rearrangement links TRBV18 to TRBJ2-1; 9 bases are a match to TRBD2. The CDR3 sequence is CASSPFTSGGYNEQFF. The CDR3 DNA sequence: TGTGCCAGCTCACCATTTACCAGCGGGGGGTATAATGAGCAGTTCTTC. Variable domain in full (rest from reference TRBV18 and TRBJ2-1): NAGVMQNPRHLVRRRGQEARLRCSPMKGHSHVYWYRQLPEEGLKFMVYLQKENIIDESGMPKERFSAEFPKEGPSILRIQQVVRGDSAAYFCASSPFTSGGYNEQFFGPGTRLTVL.